The 19 T cell receptor beta chains listed next were all sequenced from one sample in a study of long-term antiretroviral therapy in people with HIV. Running of the v3.0 immunoSEQ assay took place at survey level. Profiled with immunoSEQ multiplex PCR; TCRdb holds only in-frame clones, not every one. The data show around 34,000 clones, about four fifths seen once. The source material was unsorted PBMCs, sampled 3 years after starting antiretroviral therapy. The receptors shown here come from a man aged 50 to 59 with HIV.

J is TRBJ1-1 and V is TRBV7-2, with a possible D match to TRBD1 (6 bases). Germline lookup yields CDR1 SGHTA and CDR2 FQGNSA. The ends were cut back, 2 bases at V and 10 bases at J, with 8 bases in the middle. The CDR3 is 11 amino acids. CDR3 loop: CASSLNRAAFF. DNA for the CDR3: TGTGCCAGCAGCTTAAACAGGGCAGCTTTCTTT.

The V gene is TRBV7-9, the J gene TRBJ1-1; 11 bases align to TRBD1. Trimming cost V 4 bases and J 6 bases; bases outside gene matches: 16. Looked up from germline, CDR1 is SEHNR and CDR2 is FQNEAQ (reference sequence). The CDR3 is 18 residues long. The CDR3 here is CASSSELLLDRGHAEAFF. CDR3 bases: TGTGCCAGCAGCTCCGAGTTATTATTGGACAGGGGGCACGCTGAAGCTTTCTTT.

This clone was seen a single time. One end of the junction fails to match germline, which may point to a read error. This chain uses TRBV19 with TRBJ2-1, with TRBD2 matching over 8 bases. Germline V gives CDR1 LNHDA, CDR2 SQIVND (reference sequence). This CDR3 has 11 amino acids. CDR3 DNA sequence: TGTGCCAGTAGTAATGAGCGGGGGTACCTCTTC. This gives the protein CASSNERGYLF. Variable domain in full (rest from reference TRBV19 and TRBJ2-1): DGGITQSPKYLFRKEGQNVTLSCEQNLNHDAMYWYRQDPGQGLRLIYYSQIVNDFQKGDIAEGYSVSREKKESFPLTVTSAQKNPTAFYLCASSNERGYLFGPGTRLTVL.

The chain recombines TRBV5-1 with TRBJ2-5; D gene unclear. This CDR3 region has 14 residues. The ends were cut back, 0 bases at V and 1 base at J, with 7 bases in the middle. Germline CDR1 SGHRS, CDR2 YFSETQ. The CDR3 nucleotides are TGCGCCAGCAGCTTGGGGTCCAGCCAAGAGACCCAGTACTTC. Translating it yields CASSLGSSQETQYF.

V usage is TRBV6-1 and J usage is TRBJ2-5, with D perhaps TRBD2 (6 bases). This CDR3 contains 14 residues. Trimming left V 4 bases short and J 7 bases short, with 16 bases between. The germline V gene encodes CDR1 MNHNS and CDR2 SASEGT. CDR3 sequence: CASSAGGPRATQYF. DNA for the CDR3: TGTGCCAGCAGTGCCGGGGGTCCGAGGGCGACCCAGTACTTC.

V gene TRBV2 combines with J gene TRBJ1-2; possible D gene TRBD1, 5 bases. CDR1 is SNHLY, CDR2 FYNNEI, per germline. The CDR3 has 13 residues. This CDR3 reads CAGRASRTYGYTF. Here the CDR3 DNA reads TGTGCGGGGCGGGCCTCAAGGACCTATGGCTACACCTTC.

The chain uses TRBV28 and TRBJ1-2; maybe TRBD1 (5 bases). From germline, CDR1 is MDHEN and CDR2 SYDVKM. The CDR3 contains 16 residues. V dropped 2 bases and J dropped 8 bases, with 21 bases sitting between them. The CDR3 reads CASSLVSWQGKNGYTF. As DNA, the CDR3 is TGTGCCAGCAGTTTAGTTAGTTGGCAGGGTAAAAACGGCTACACCTTC.

V gene TRBV28 combines with J gene TRBJ1-3; tentative D call: TRBD1 (5 bases). Trimming stripped 2 bases from V and 5 bases from J, with 10 bases between. This CDR3 region has 14 residues. Germline V gene data show CDR1 as MDHEN and CDR2 as SYDVKM. The CDR3 coding sequence is TGTGCCAGCAGTTTAGTAGACAGCCGAAACACCATATATTTT. It encodes CASSLVDSRNTIYF.

The rearrangement links TRBV28 to TRBJ2-7; the match to TRBD1 covers 7 bases. This CDR3 spans 15 amino acids. The junction had 4 bases not matched to a gene; V was cut back by 2 bases and J by 0 bases. Germline assignment: CDR1 MDHEN and CDR2 SYDVKM. CDR3 nucleotides: TGTGCCAGCAGTTTAGCGGCAGGGGGCTCCTACGAGCAGTACTTC. It specifies CASSLAAGGSYEQYF.

This chain uses TRBV2 with TRBJ1-2; tentative D call: TRBD1 (5 bases). Per the germline V gene, CDR1 is SNHLY and CDR2 is FYNNEI. V was clipped by 6 bases and J by 6 bases, with 17 bases between them. The CDR3 spans 14 residues. The CDR3 is CASSPRGTRDGYTF. CDR3 nucleotide sequence: TGTGCCAGCAGCCCTCGGGGCACAAGGGATGGCTACACCTTC.

This chain joins TRBV28 and TRBJ2-7; 7 bases agree with TRBD1. The CDR3 is 15 amino acids. J gave up 0 bases and V 2 bases, and 4 bases lay outside the gene matches. In germline, CDR1 is MDHEN, CDR2 SYDVKM. This CDR3 is CASSLLGGGSYEQYF. The CDR3 DNA reads TGTGCCAGCAGTTTACTAGGGGGCGGCTCCTACGAGCAGTACTTC.

The V and J genes are TRBV28 and TRBJ1-1; 8 bases are a match to TRBD1. The CDR3 sequence is 13 residues long. The V segment lost 6 bases and the J segment 8 bases; nucleotides outside the gene matches: 8. Germline CDR1 and CDR2: MDHEN and SYDVKM. The CDR3 is CASSQTGALEAFF. The DNA of the CDR3 is TGTGCCAGCAGCCAGACAGGGGCTCTGGAAGCTTTCTTT.

The V and J genes are TRBV5-6 and TRBJ1-5, with a possible D match to TRBD1 (5 bases). Germline CDR1 SGHDT, CDR2 YYEEEE. With 0 bases removed from V and 2 bases from J, the gap between germline ends came to 12 bases. The CDR3 length is 16 residues. The CDR3 nucleotides are TGTGCCAGCAGCTTGGCGGGGGGAAGTGGCAATCAGCCCCAGCATTTT. Translated, it gives CASSLAGGSGNQPQHF.

V gene TRBV5-4 combines with J gene TRBJ1-4; the match to TRBD1 covers 8 bases. The germline CDR1 and CDR2 sequences are SGHNT and YYREEE (reference sequence). The CDR3 is made up of 14 amino acids. The V and J ends lost 4 bases and 5 bases, in that order; junction bases with no gene match: 4. CDR3 sequence: CASSQQGGNEKLFF. CDR3 DNA sequence: TGTGCCAGCAGCCAACAGGGGGGGAATGAAAAACTGTTTTTT.

This clone was seen only a few times. This chain links TRBV6-5 with TRBJ2-7, with 9 bases fitting TRBD2. Germline V gene lookup returns CDR1 MNHEY and CDR2 SVGAGI. The J segment lost 11 bases and the V segment lost 4 bases, leaving 6 bases of the junction unmatched. The length of the CDR3 is 12 residues. The DNA of the CDR3 is TGTGCCAGCAGTTCAACTAGCGGGTGGGAGTACTTC. Residues: CASSSTSGWEYF.

The sample holds a few counts of this clone. The V call is TRBV7-2, the J call TRBJ2-7; 8 bases are a match to TRBD2. The germline gives CDR1 SGHTA, CDR2 FQGNSA. The CDR3 extends over 15 amino acids. Trimming at V came to 5 bases and at J to 3 bases, leaving 9 bases not matched to a gene. CDR3: CASSRSGEGVYEQYF. The CDR3 DNA reads as TGTGCCAGCAGCCGTAGCGGGGAAGGGGTCTACGAGCAGTACTTC. Full variable domain (outside the CDR3, taken from reference TRBV7-2 and TRBJ2-7): GAGVSQSPSNKVTEKGKDVELRCDPISGHTALYWYRQSLGQGLEFLIYFQGNSAPDKSGLPSDRFSAERTGGSVSTLTIQRTQQEDSAVYLCASSRSGEGVYEQYFGPGTRLTVT.

The chain links TRBV28 to TRBJ1-1; D might be TRBD1 (5 bases). V was clipped by 6 bases and J by 8 bases, with 16 bases between them. In germline, CDR1 is MDHEN, CDR2 SYDVKM. This CDR3 has 13 amino acids. In nucleotides, the CDR3 is TGTGCCAGCAGGACACCGGGACGCGTAGAAGCTTTCTTT. Translation: CASRTPGRVEAFF.

This clone was counted only a few times. The chain joins TRBV28 to TRBJ2-7; the match to TRBD1 covers 9 bases. This CDR3 is 15 amino acids long. Germline values: CDR1 MDHEN, CDR2 SYDVKM. The V segment lost 6 bases and the J segment 6 bases; nucleotides outside the gene matches: 12. CDR3 in DNA: TGTGCCAGCAGCCCCACGACAGGGGGAAAAGGCGAGCAGTACTTC. Residues: CASSPTTGGKGEQYF.

The chain couples TRBV19 to TRBJ1-5; TRBD1 might be the D (5 bases). Germline V gives CDR1 LNHDA, CDR2 SQIVND (reference sequence). V dropped 0 bases and J dropped 4 bases, with 10 bases sitting between them. CDR3 length: 15 residues. CDR3 in amino acids: CASSIDSGFNQPQHF. The CDR3 DNA reads TGTGCCAGTAGTATAGATTCAGGGTTTAATCAGCCCCAGCATTTT. Together with reference TRBV19 and TRBJ1-5, the CDR3 gives the full variable domain: DGGITQSPKYLFRKEGQNVTLSCEQNLNHDAMYWYRQDPGQGLRLIYYSQIVNDFQKGDIAEGYSVSREKKESFPLTVTSAQKNPTAFYLCASSIDSGFNQPQHFGDGTRLSIL.